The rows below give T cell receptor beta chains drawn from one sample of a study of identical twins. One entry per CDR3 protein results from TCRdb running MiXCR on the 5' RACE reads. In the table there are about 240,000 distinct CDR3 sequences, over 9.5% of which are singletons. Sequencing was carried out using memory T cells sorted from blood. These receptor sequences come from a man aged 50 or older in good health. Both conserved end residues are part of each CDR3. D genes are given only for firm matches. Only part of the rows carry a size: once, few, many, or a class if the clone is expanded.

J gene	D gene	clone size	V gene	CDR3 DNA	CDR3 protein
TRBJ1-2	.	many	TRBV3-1	TGTGCCAGCAGCCAAGATACCGCAGGGGTCTATGGCTACACCTTC	CASSQDTAGVYGYTF
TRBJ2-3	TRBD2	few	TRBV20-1	TGCAGTGCTAGAGTCCCGGGAGGCCTCGATACGCAGTATTTT	CSARVPGGLDTQYF
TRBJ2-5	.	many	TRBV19	TGTGCCAGTAGTATGAGGTTTCATGATAGGGGCAGCCAAGAGACCCAGTACTTC	CASSMRFHDRGSQETQYF
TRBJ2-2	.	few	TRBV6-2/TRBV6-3	TGTGCCAGCAGTGTGACAGCCACCGGGGAGCTGTTTTTT	CASSVTATGELFF
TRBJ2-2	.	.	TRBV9	TGTGCCAGCAGCCCGGCCCCTAACACCGGGGAGCTGTTTTTT	CASSPAPNTGELFF
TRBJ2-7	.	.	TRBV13	TGTGCCAGCAGCTTAGGAGGTCGGCACGAGCAGTACTTC	CASSLGGRHEQYF
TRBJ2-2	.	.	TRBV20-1	TGCAGTGCTCATAGACTAGTGGACACCGGGGAGCTGTTTTTT	CSAHRLVDTGELFF
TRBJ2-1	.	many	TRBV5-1	TGCGCCAGCACCCCTGACCGGCGAGAGCAGTTCTTC	CASTPDRREQFF
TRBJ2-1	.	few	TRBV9	TGTGCCAGCAGCCGTAGCGGCAAGGACAATGAGCAGTTCTTC	CASSRSGKDNEQFF
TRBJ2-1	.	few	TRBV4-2	TGTGCCAGCAGCCTGGCGGAGCTCCCAATGAACTACAATGAGCAGTTCTTC	CASSLAELPMNYNEQFF
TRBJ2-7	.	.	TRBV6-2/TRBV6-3	TGTGCCAGCAGTTACCTCGGACAGATATTTTACGAGCAGTACTTC	CASSYLGQIFYEQYF
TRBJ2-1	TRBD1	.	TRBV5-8	TGTGCCAGCAGCTGGGGACAGGGGAGCTCCTACAATGAGCAGTTCTTC	CASSWGQGSSYNEQFF
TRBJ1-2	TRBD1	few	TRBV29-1	TGCAGCGACGGGACAGGGACTCTTGGCTACACCTTC	CSDGTGTLGYTF
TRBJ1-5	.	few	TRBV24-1	TGTGCCACCAGGGGGGACGGAGCTCAGCCCCAGCATTTT	CATRGDGAQPQHF
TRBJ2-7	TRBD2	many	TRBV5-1	TGCGCCAGCAGCTTAAGTAATAGCGGGAGCTACGAGCAGTACTTC	CASSLSNSGSYEQYF
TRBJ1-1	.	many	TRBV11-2	TGTGCCAGCAGGGGGACGAGGAGACCACGAACTGAAGCTTTCTTT	CASRGTRRPRTEAFF
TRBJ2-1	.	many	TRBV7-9	TGTGCCAGCAGCTTGGACCGAGGGAATGAGCAGTTCTTC	CASSLDRGNEQFF
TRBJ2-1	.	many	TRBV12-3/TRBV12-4	TGTGCCAGCAGTTTAGACGGGTTCACCTACAATGAGCAGTTCTTC	CASSLDGFTYNEQFF
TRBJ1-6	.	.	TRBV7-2	TGTGCCAGCAGCTCCCAGGGGAATTCACCCCTCCACTTT	CASSSQGNSPLHF
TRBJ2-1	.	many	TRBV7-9	TGTGCCAGCAGCACGGCGACCAATGAGCAGTTCTTC	CASSTATNEQFF
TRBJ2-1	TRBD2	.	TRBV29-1	TGCAGCGCGCTCGGGGGGGGACATTACAATGAGCAGTTCTTC	CSALGGGHYNEQFF
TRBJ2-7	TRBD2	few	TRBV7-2	TGTGCCAGCAGCTTAAGGTTTGGAGCGGGGGCTTATTACGAGCAGTACTTC	CASSLRFGAGAYYEQYF
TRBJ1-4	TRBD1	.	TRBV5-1	TGCGCCAGCAGCCTGCGGGACAGTAGTGAAAAACTGTTTTTT	CASSLRDSSEKLFF
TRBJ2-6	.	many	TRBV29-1	TGCAGCGTTGAACCCTCTGGGGCCAACGTCCTGACTTTC	CSVEPSGANVLTF